This T cell receptor beta chain emerged from a study of blood T cell repertoires in COVID-19. Clones were read by immunoSEQ multiplex PCR, and TCRdb kept only the in-frame ones, dropping some. The profile shows about 440,000 clones, about 85% of them singletons. Germline CDR1 reads SGHAT; CDR2 reads FQNNGV. CDR3 size: 15 residues. The trim removed 4 bases at V and 5 bases at J, leaving 8 bases unmatched. V usage is TRBV11-2 and J usage is TRBJ1-1, with 9 bases lining up with TRBD1. The sequence derives from a woman between 18 and 29 years old with acute COVID-19. Specimen: PBMCs or T cells enriched from blood (not recorded which). The CDR3 DNA sequence: TGTGCCAGCAGCTGGGGGACAGGGTCGAGAACTGAAGCTTTCTTT. As protein: CASSWGTGSRTEAFF.